Presented here are 9 T cell receptor beta chains from one specimen sequenced in a study of blood T cell repertoires in COVID-19. Clones were sequenced by immunoSEQ multiplex PCR, and TCRdb holds only the in-frame ones, with some missing. The table includes about 140,000 clones, under 90% detected once. Sample: peripheral blood. These TCRs come from a man aged 65-85 years who had recovered from COVID-19.

The rearrangement uses TRBV4-2 and TRBJ2-3; 11 positions agree with TRBD1. CDR3 length: 18 amino acids. With 4 bases clipped from V and 5 bases from J, the junction kept 14 bases outside the gene matches. CDR1 is LGHNA, CDR2 YNFKEQ, per germline. Written as DNA, the CDR3 is TGTGCCAGCAGCCGGCGTTGGGTTGGGACAGGGGGTCAAGATACGCAGTATTTT. It translates to CASSRRWVGTGGQDTQYF.

The chain uses TRBV7-2 and TRBJ2-3; D possibly corresponds to TRBD1 (5 bases). Trimming pared 5 bases from V and 2 bases from J, leaving 14 bases between. CDR3 length: 15 residues. Germline values: CDR1 SGHTA, CDR2 FQGNSA. Written as DNA, the CDR3 is TGTGCCAGCAGCCCCGATGACAGACCCACAGATACGCAGTATTTT. It yields the protein CASSPDDRPTDTQYF.

This clone has just one count. The chain carries TRBV6-5 and TRBJ1-3; a possible D gene is TRBD1 (6 bases). V lost 6 bases, J lost 1 base, and 13 bases lay in between. The CDR3 has 15 amino acids. The germline gives CDR1 MNHEY, CDR2 SVGAGI. The CDR3 DNA is TGTGCCAGCAGCAAAGCAGGGGCGTCTGGAAACACCATATATTTT. As protein: CASSKAGASGNTIYF.

This clone was counted between two and nine times. This sequence joins TRBV5-1 and TRBJ2-7, with 8 bases aligning to TRBD2. The V gene's germline CDR1 is SGHRS and CDR2 YFSETQ. CDR3 length equals 15 residues. V shed 0 bases and J 6 bases; nucleotides not matched to a gene: 8. CDR3 amino acids: CASSLAGVAGSEQYF. The CDR3 region has the DNA TGCGCCAGCAGCTTGGCCGGGGTAGCGGGAAGCGAGCAGTACTTC. The full variable domain, rest sourced from reference TRBV5-1 and TRBJ2-7, is KAGVTQTPRYLIKTRGQQVTLSCSPISGHRSVSWYQQTPGQGLQFLFEYFSETQRNKGNFPGRFSGRQFSNSRSEMNVSTLELGDSALYLCASSLAGVAGSEQYFGPGTRLTVT.

This chain links TRBV12-3 or TRBV12-4 with TRBJ1-2; maybe TRBD1 (5 bases). Trimming removed 3 bases at V and 6 bases at J, with 5 bases between. The CDR3 spans 11 residues. Here the CDR3 reads CASSLDNGYTF. The CDR3 nucleotides are TGTGCCAGCAGTTTGGACAATGGCTACACCTTC.

The chain is built from TRBV6-5 and TRBJ1-2; D is possibly TRBD1 (5 bases). Germline lookup yields CDR1 MNHEY and CDR2 SVGAGI. The CDR3 sequence is 15 residues long. The V end was cut by 10 bases, the J end by 5 bases, with 23 bases between. CDR3 residues: CATLYTQTATYGYTF. For the CDR3, the DNA is TGTGCCACCCTCTACACACAGACAGCTACTTATGGCTACACCTTC.

CDR3 in DNA: TGTGCCAGCAGCTTGGATCAGGGGCCCTATGGCTACACCTTC. Its translation: CASSLDQGPYGYTF. The chain couples TRBV7-2 to TRBJ1-2; possibly TRBD1 for D (6 bases). Germline CDR1 is SGHTA and CDR2 is FQGNSA. The CDR3 consists of 14 residues. V gave up 3 bases and J gave up 4 bases, with 12 bases separating them.

The chain is built from TRBV9 and TRBJ2-1, with TRBD2 as a possible D gene (6 bases). V dropped 3 bases and J dropped 6 bases, with 7 bases sitting between them. CDR1 SGDLS and CDR2 YYNGEE come from the germline V gene. The CDR3 totals 12 residues. The CDR3 spells CASSEEGNEQFF. Here the CDR3 DNA reads TGTGCCAGCAGCGAGGAGGGCAATGAGCAGTTCTTC.

The chain links TRBV27 to TRBJ1-5; D remains ambiguous. CDR3 size: 15 residues. V dropped 4 bases and J dropped 5 bases, with 15 bases sitting between them. The germline CDR1 and CDR2 sequences are MNHEY and SMNVEV (reference sequence). CDR3 DNA sequence: TGTGCCAGCAGTTCCCCCTCCCGAGGAGATCAGCCCCAGCATTTT. Its translation is CASSSPSRGDQPQHF.